The following is a T cell receptor (beta chain) sequence with its context. These data belong to a study of blood T cell repertoires in COVID-19. This CDR3 comprises 13 residues. V lost 5 bases to trimming and J lost 7 bases; unmatched junction nucleotides: 6. Germline-derived CDR1 and CDR2 are SGHRS and YFSETQ. Per the original methods: By means of reference gene primer amplification, nucleated cell counts were estimated. The data were produced by immunoSEQ multiplex PCR, yet TCRdb's version contains in-frame clones alone and is incomplete. The D gene and trimming were derived from the DNA, and the V and J assignments and clone size from that table. The table shows approximately 40,000 clones, with around nine tenths occurring only once.

Sequenced: peripheral blood. The sequence was obtained from a human donor in a cohort sampled during active COVID-19. The chain employs TRBV5-1 and TRBJ1-1; 9 bases agree with TRBD1. The CDR3 nucleotides read TGCGCCAGCAGGGAACCGGGACAGGGTGAAGCTTTCTTT. Translating it yields CASREPGQGEAFF.